This entry lists 10 T cell receptor beta chains sequenced from one sample in a study of OX40 agonist ivuxolimab in advanced cancers. The table came from immunoSEQ multiplex PCR; TCRdb's copy has only in-frame clones and leaves some out. The sample has 60,000 to 80,000 clones, roughly 89% seen once. The material sequenced was CD4+ or CD8+ T cells sorted from blood, taken in a trial of the OX40 agonist ivuxolimab. The receptor set was obtained from an adult with an advanced solid tumor such as melanoma, head and neck, liver or kidney cancer.

The V and J genes are TRBV5-1 and TRBJ2-5; D remains unclear. There are 13 residues in the CDR3. Germline CDR1 SGHRS, CDR2 YFSETQ. V lost 4 bases to trimming and J lost 1 base, with 8 bases between them. CDR3 nucleotide sequence: TGCGCCAGCAGCGGACGCCCCCAAGAGACCCAGTACTTC. Protein sequence: CASSGRPQETQYF.

The V gene is TRBV5-1, the J gene TRBJ2-2, with 7 bases that match TRBD1. V shed 0 bases, J shed 2 bases, and the junction held 7 bases outside the gene matches. Germline CDR1 is SGHRS and CDR2 is YFSETQ. The CDR3 runs to 17 residues. The CDR3 reads CASSLGYRDSNTGELFF. For the CDR3, the DNA is TGCGCCAGCAGCTTGGGATACCGGGACAGCAACACCGGGGAGCTGTTTTTT.

The V and J genes are TRBV15 and TRBJ1-5; D not resolved. V was shortened by 0 bases and J by 2 bases, with 14 bases between the two germline ends. This CDR3 is 17 amino acids long. Germline loops: CDR1 LNHNV, CDR2 YYDKDF (reference sequence). CDR3 region: CATSRDRLGRGNQPQHF. Here the CDR3 DNA reads TGTGCCACCAGCAGAGATCGCCTAGGACGGGGCAATCAGCCCCAGCATTTT.

The chain links TRBV4-1 to TRBJ2-5, with D possibly being TRBD2 (5 bases). Germline-derived CDR1 and CDR2 are MGHRA and YSYEKL. This CDR3 region has 15 residues. Trimming took 0 bases from V and 5 from J, leaving 13 bases between them. The DNA of the CDR3 is TGCGCCAGCAGCCAAGATATGAGGGTTGGGGAGACCCAGTACTTC. The encoded protein is CASSQDMRVGETQYF.

This chain uses TRBV28 with TRBJ1-5; possibly TRBD1 for D (5 bases). Looked up from germline, CDR1 is MDHEN and CDR2 is SYDVKM. V was trimmed by 4 bases and J by 6 bases, leaving 13 bases between them. The CDR3 spans 14 residues. In nucleotides, the CDR3 is TGTGCCAGCAGTTCCTTTGGGGGGAGTCAGCCCCAGCATTTT. Its protein product is CASSSFGGSQPQHF.

The J gene is TRBJ2-5, the V gene TRBV2, with 15 bases aligning to TRBD2. The CDR3 totals 18 residues. From germline, CDR1 is SNHLY and CDR2 FYNNEI. The ends lost 9 bases at V and 5 bases at J; junction bases unmatched: 16. As DNA, the CDR3 is TGTGCCAGAACTCCGCCCGGGAGGACTAGCGGGGGGGCGGAGACCCAGTACTTC. Protein product: CARTPPGRTSGGAETQYF.

V is TRBV19 and J is TRBJ1-5, with D possibly TRBD1 on 5 matching bases. The V and J ends lost 2 bases and 6 bases respectively, with 11 bases between them. Looked up from germline, CDR1 is LNHDA and CDR2 is SQIVND (reference sequence). The CDR3 covers 14 residues. CDR3 sequence reads: CASSIRDSGQPQHF. CDR3 coding DNA: TGTGCCAGTAGTATACGTGACAGTGGTCAGCCCCAGCATTTT.

The table lists this clone with a few counts. This chain links TRBV2 with TRBJ1-5; the D gene is possibly TRBD1 (5 bases). V was clipped by 3 bases and J by 7 bases, with 10 bases between them. Germline CDR1 and CDR2: SNHLY and FYNNEI. The CDR3 consists of 13 residues. DNA for the CDR3: TGTGCCAGCAGTGACAGGGCACACCAGCCCCAGCATTTT. Translating gives CASSDRAHQPQHF.

J is TRBJ1-4 and V is TRBV2; 8 bases match TRBD1. The length of the CDR3 is 15 residues. Germline values: CDR1 SNHLY, CDR2 FYNNEI. The V and J ends lost 6 bases and 7 bases, in that order; junction bases with no gene match: 10. CDR3 nucleotides: TGTGCCAGCAGGAGACAGGGGATGAGTATTGAAAAACTGTTTTTT. It yields the protein CASRRQGMSIEKLFF.

In DNA, the CDR3 is TGCGCCAGCAGCTGGACTAGCAGGGGGATTTACGAGCAGTACTTC. Protein product: CASSWTSRGIYEQYF. V usage is TRBV5-1 and J usage is TRBJ2-7; TRBD2 is a possible D gene (8 bases). V was trimmed by 3 bases and J by 4 bases, leaving 17 bases between them. CDR1 and CDR2 (germline): SGHRS, YFSETQ. The CDR3 loop spans 15 amino acids.